This is a list of T cell receptor beta chains from one sample in a study of T cell responses to AZD1222 COVID-19 vaccine. Libraries were prepared by immunoSEQ multiplex PCR; TCRdb keeps only in-frame clonotypes and omits some of them. The data show some 100,000 clones, 75% to 90% seen once. The sample in question was peripheral blood, obtained 28 days after the second AZD1222 dose. The receptors were gathered from an adult who received the AZD1222 COVID-19 vaccine. The CDR3 runs from the conserved cysteine through the conserved F or W. Fields, in order: CDR3 length, D gene, V gene, J gene, clone size, CDR3 protein. The D gene is left open where the match is weak. Not all rows give a size; the values are once, few, many and, for expanded clones, a class.

16	-	TRBV9	TRBJ2-5	once	CASSVAPENQPGAQYF
14	-	TRBV2	TRBJ2-5	-	CATRPGAYQETQYF
15	TRBD2	TRBV19	TRBJ2-5	-	CASSIDQAGEETQYF
15	-	TRBV30	TRBJ1-3	-	CAWSVMSGSGNTIYF
16	-	TRBV15	TRBJ1-3	-	CATSRVAQGVGNTIYF
18	-	TRBV30	TRBJ1-5	-	CAWDGGIGPAGSNQPQHF
16	-	TRBV4-2	TRBJ1-1	-	CASSQGFNSFDTEAFF
13	-	TRBV3-1/TRBV3-2	TRBJ2-7	few	CASSQGMVSDRYF
16	-	TRBV4-1	TRBJ2-3	-	CASRVLAGSHTDTQYF
16	-	TRBV21-1	TRBJ1-1	-	CASSKDGREVGTEAFF
16	-	TRBV2	TRBJ2-7	-	CASSEGTLKKGYEQYF
16	TRBD2	TRBV7-2	TRBJ2-3	once	CASSLEAGGNTDTQYF
15	-	TRBV7-2	TRBJ2-1	-	CASSLAVALSGEQFF
18	TRBD2	TRBV7-9	TRBJ2-2	-	CASSLGVAGGPNTGELFF
12	-	TRBV4-1	TRBJ1-1	few	CASSPDGGVAFF
16	TRBD2	TRBV9	TRBJ2-1	few	CASSVVVAGGNNEQFF
14	TRBD2	TRBV28	TRBJ2-3	-	CASSLAGRTDTQYF
17	-	TRBV5-1	TRBJ2-3	-	CASSLEPVSLNTDTQYF
14	-	TRBV27	TRBJ1-5	-	CASSLNRAAQPQHF
13	TRBD2	TRBV5-1	TRBJ2-3	-	CASSLGTSGRGYF
14	-	TRBV5-4	TRBJ2-7	-	CASSLAEDNYEQYF
13	-	TRBV6-1	TRBJ1-3	-	CASSDQGRNTIYF
15	TRBD2	TRBV3-1/TRBV3-2	TRBJ2-7	-	CASSQDWGEGYEQYF
12	-	TRBV29-1	TRBJ2-7	-	CSGQGGAYEQYF
11	-	TRBV29-1	TRBJ2-7	-	CSVVMGYEQYF
14	-	TRBV18	TRBJ2-4	few	CASSPTSNKNIQYF
14	-	TRBV4-1	TRBJ1-4	-	CASSQVGTNEKLFF
18	TRBD2	TRBV7-2	TRBJ2-1	-	CASSLNSRLAGTQLAQFF
13	-	TRBV19	TRBJ1-6	few	CASEDAGDSPLHF
16	TRBD1	TRBV27	TRBJ1-4	-	CASSSRLRDRGEKLFF
13	-	TRBV28	TRBJ2-3	-	CASTTVNADTQYF
15	TRBD2	TRBV5-6	TRBJ2-1	-	CASSLWGGGHNEQFF
13	-	TRBV12-3/TRBV12-4	TRBJ1-3	-	CASSFGVGNTIYF
15	-	TRBV7-9	TRBJ1-2	-	CASSLVSSEVYGYTF
16	-	TRBV6-5	TRBJ1-2	-	CASSFGLDSDLYGYTF
16	-	TRBV5-6	TRBJ2-5	-	CASSFSAGGLVETQYF
16	-	TRBV5-1	TRBJ1-1	-	CASSLAGGATNTEAFF
15	TRBD2	TRBV6-5	TRBJ2-7	few	CASRAGGLSSYEQYF
14	TRBD2	TRBV5-4	TRBJ2-1	-	CASSSQRGHNEQFF
16	TRBD2	TRBV4-1	TRBJ2-7	-	CASSRSGASGSYEQYF
14	-	TRBV19	TRBJ1-2	-	CASSIMRQDYGYTF
14	-	TRBV27	TRBJ1-1	-	CASSLIGHGTEAFF
15	TRBD1	TRBV15	TRBJ1-5	-	CATSRGTGENQPQHF
16	TRBD2	TRBV27	TRBJ2-7	-	CASSHIGTSGPDEQYF
15	TRBD1	TRBV7-9	TRBJ1-1	-	CASSGGDRGSPEAFF
12	-	TRBV5-4	TRBJ2-7	-	CASTGQSYEQYF
13	-	TRBV10-3	TRBJ2-7	-	CAISERQDYEQYF